This T cell receptor beta chain was obtained from a study of spatial heterogeneity in lung cancer. Study at large: Detected sequences consistently included more beta-chain ones than alpha-chain ones.

CDR3 length: 13 amino acids. The germline gives CDR1 LGHNT, CDR2 FRNRAP. Trimming left V 0 bases short and J 5 bases short, with 8 bases between. Time point denoted: sample taken at primary tumor resection. Unsorted whole RNA of tumor, nontumor lung or frozen PBMC was sequenced. The study tagged each TCR cDNA molecule with a unique molecular identifier. TCRdb re-analysed the 5' RACE reads in MiXCR, keeping a single row per CDR3 protein. The sample yields about 12,000 distinct CDR3 sequences, approximately 6.2% seen once. In its sample, this clonotype was seen many times. The size of this beta chain means little, since it is a stray read in a library made for alpha chains.

The rearrangement joins TRBV12-5 to TRBJ2-7; D gene uncertain. The material was normal lung tissue next to the tumor, obtained at surgery. The TCR sequence derives from a male donor with early-stage non-small cell lung cancer. In DNA form, the CDR3 reads TGTGCTAGTGGTTTGGTACTCTCGAACGAGCAGTACTTC. Its translation is CASGLVLSNEQYF.